This T cell receptor (beta chain) originates from a study of blood T cell repertoires in COVID-19. V gave up 3 bases and J gave up 6 bases, with 12 bases separating them. The CDR3 loop spans 15 amino acids. CDR1 and CDR2 from the germline V gene are KGHSH and LQKENI. The protocol was immunoSEQ multiplex PCR, while the TCRdb copy is restricted to in-frame clones and leaves out a portion. The repertoire has around 80,000 clones, 82% of them found once; the top ten carry under 35%. This chain joins TRBV18 and TRBJ1-6; D gene ambiguous. Material: peripheral blood. This receptor was identified in a human donor in a cohort sampled during active COVID-19. The CDR3 DNA reads as TGTGCCAGCTCACCCGGAACAGTTCTTAATTCACCCCTCCACTTT. Translation: CASSPGTVLNSPLHF.